A selection of T cell receptor beta chains follows, all from one sample in a study of blood T cells in healthy people across ages. TCRdb called the 5' RACE reads again in MiXCR, with one record for every CDR3 protein. The sample contains 920,000 or so distinct CDR3 sequences, over 35% of which appear only once. Sequenced input: blood. These receptors were obtained from a woman aged 60-75 years in good health. Both conserved end residues are part of each CDR3. Each record gives: clone size, V gene, J gene, D gene, CDR3 DNA, CDR3 protein. The D gene is left open where the match is weak. Clone size, where shown, is once, few, many, or a class for clones that have expanded.

size: .; V: TRBV7-2; J: TRBJ1-2; D: .; DNA: TGTGCCAGCAATGACACCCCTAATGGCTACACCTTC; CDR3: CASNDTPNGYTF
size: .; V: TRBV24-1; J: TRBJ2-2; D: TRBD2; DNA: TGTGCCACCAGTGACCGGACTAGCGGGAAAACCGGGGAGCTGTTTTTT; CDR3: CATSDRTSGKTGELFF
size: few; V: TRBV27; J: TRBJ2-6; D: .; DNA: TGTGCCGCCTGCCCGGGCTCTGGGGCCAACGTCCTGACTTTC; CDR3: CAACPGSGANVLTF
size: .; V: TRBV25-1; J: TRBJ2-3; D: TRBD2; DNA: TGTGCCAGCAGTGAATCCAACAGCCCTTTCGGTAGCGGGAGGGATACGCAGTATTTT; CDR3: CASSESNSPFGSGRDTQYF
size: .; V: TRBV4-1; J: TRBJ2-1; D: TRBD2; DNA: TGCGCCAGCAGCCATTTGGGAGGGAGTGGGCAGTTCTTC; CDR3: CASSHLGGSGQFF
size: few; V: TRBV5-1; J: TRBJ1-1; D: .; DNA: TGCGCCAGCAGCGGGGGGGACAACGTTGGCACTGAAGCTTTCTTT; CDR3: CASSGGDNVGTEAFF
size: few; V: TRBV2; J: TRBJ2-3; D: TRBD1; DNA: TGTGCCAGCACCGGGACAGGGATGACAGATACGCAGTATTTT; CDR3: CASTGTGMTDTQYF
size: .; V: TRBV13; J: TRBJ2-1; D: .; DNA: TGTGCCAGCAGCTTAGGCTGGGGGCAGAAGTTCTTC; CDR3: CASSLGWGQKFF
size: few; V: TRBV29-1; J: TRBJ2-7; D: .; DNA: TGCAGCGTTGAAGATTCCACCTATGGCTACGAGCAGTACTTC; CDR3: CSVEDSTYGYEQYF
size: .; V: TRBV15; J: TRBJ2-7; D: TRBD1; DNA: TGTGCCACCAGCAGAGATCTGGGACAGGGGTTCGTGGAGCAGTACTTC; CDR3: CATSRDLGQGFVEQYF
size: .; V: TRBV6-2/TRBV6-3; J: TRBJ2-1; D: .; DNA: TGTGCCAGCAGTTACCAACACAGGACGGCCTACAATAAGCAGTTCTTC; CDR3: CASSYQHRTAYNKQFF
size: .; V: TRBV4-1; J: TRBJ1-4; D: TRBD1; DNA: TGCGCCAGCAGCCAAACCGGGACAGGGTCGGAAAAACTGTTTTTT; CDR3: CASSQTGTGSEKLFF
size: many; V: TRBV29-1; J: TRBJ2-7; D: TRBD1; DNA: TGCAGCGTTGGAGACCCCGGGACAGGGGTCTACGAGCAGTACTTC; CDR3: CSVGDPGTGVYEQYF
size: .; V: TRBV15; J: TRBJ2-1; D: TRBD2; DNA: TGTGCCACCAGCAGAGATCTGTGGACTAGCGAGAGTGGGCAGTTCTTC; CDR3: CATSRDLWTSESGQFF
size: .; V: TRBV5-1; J: TRBJ2-7; D: TRBD1; DNA: TGCGCCAGCAGCCAACGCGGACAGGGGAGCAACGAGCAGTACTTC; CDR3: CASSQRGQGSNEQYF
size: .; V: TRBV6-5; J: TRBJ2-1; D: TRBD1; DNA: TGTGCCAGCAGTTACTCACGGACAGGGGTCCCCGGTGAGCAGTTCTTC; CDR3: CASSYSRTGVPGEQFF
size: .; V: TRBV24-1; J: TRBJ2-2; D: .; DNA: TGTGCCACCAGTGACCCCACCGGGACAACTCTCGCCGGGGAGCTGTTTTTT; CDR3: CATSDPTGTTLAGELFF
size: .; V: TRBV9; J: TRBJ2-1; D: .; DNA: TGTGCCAGCAGCTTCCGTGGTGTTAATGAGCAGTTCTTC; CDR3: CASSFRGVNEQFF
size: few; V: TRBV4-2; J: TRBJ2-1; D: .; DNA: TGTGCCAGCAGCCAAGATCCCCCGGGAGTCTCCCCTATGGTCAATGAGCAGTTCTTC; CDR3: CASSQDPPGVSPMVNEQFF
size: .; V: TRBV28; J: TRBJ2-1; D: .; DNA: TGTGCCAGCAGTTTTGGGGGTGTTTATGAGCAGTTCTTC; CDR3: CASSFGGVYEQFF
size: once; V: TRBV5-1; J: TRBJ2-1; D: TRBD2; DNA: TGCGCCAGCAGCTTGGGTGGGACTAGCGGGACCCGACGGTTCTTC; CDR3: CASSLGGTSGTRRFF
size: .; V: TRBV20-1; J: TRBJ2-6; D: .; DNA: TGCAGTGCTAGAGATAGGGTCTCTGGGGCCAACGTCCTGACTTTC; CDR3: CSARDRVSGANVLTF
size: .; V: TRBV24-1; J: TRBJ2-5; D: .; DNA: TGTGCCACCAGTGATCTCAGTGGGGGGCTGGAGACCCAGTACTTC; CDR3: CATSDLSGGLETQYF
size: .; V: TRBV20-1; J: TRBJ2-7; D: TRBD2; DNA: TGCAGTGCCCCGTATAGCGGGAGGAGGTACAATGAGCAGTACTTC; CDR3: CSAPYSGRRYNEQYF
size: .; V: TRBV12-3/TRBV12-4; J: TRBJ1-5; D: .; DNA: TGTGCCAGCAGTTCTATTTGGTCACAGGGCAATCAGCCCCAGCATTTT; CDR3: CASSSIWSQGNQPQHF
size: .; V: TRBV10-3; J: TRBJ1-6; D: .; DNA: TGTGCCATCAGTGAGCACAGGGATAATTCACCCCTCCACTTT; CDR3: CAISEHRDNSPLHF
size: .; V: TRBV11-2; J: TRBJ2-3; D: TRBD2; DNA: TGTGCCAGCGGCGGGACTAGCGGCCATGCAGATACGCAGTATTTT; CDR3: CASGGTSGHADTQYF
size: once; V: TRBV6-5; J: TRBJ2-7; D: .; DNA: TGTGCCAGCACCCCTTATCGGGGGCCGACCTACGAGCAGTACTTC; CDR3: CASTPYRGPTYEQYF
size: .; V: TRBV19; J: TRBJ2-1; D: .; DNA: TGTGCCAGTAGCCGGGGTGGGAGTAGGAATGAGCAGTTCTTC; CDR3: CASSRGGSRNEQFF
size: many; V: TRBV7-2; J: TRBJ2-7; D: .; DNA: TGTGCCAGCAGCTTAGTAGTCAGCTCCTACGAGCAGTACTTC; CDR3: CASSLVVSSYEQYF
size: .; V: TRBV7-8; J: TRBJ2-5; D: TRBD2; DNA: TGTGCCAGCAGCACACTAGCGGGGGCGAACCAAGAGACCCAGTACTTC; CDR3: CASSTLAGANQETQYF
size: .; V: TRBV12-3/TRBV12-4; J: TRBJ1-6; D: .; DNA: TGTGCCAGCAGTTTATGGGGAGGGGATAATTCACCCCTCCACTTT; CDR3: CASSLWGGDNSPLHF
size: .; V: TRBV30; J: TRBJ2-5; D: TRBD2; DNA: TGTGCCTGGGCCCCGGGTAGCGGGAGAGGAGAGACCCAGTACTTC; CDR3: CAWAPGSGRGETQYF
size: .; V: TRBV10-3; J: TRBJ1-2; D: TRBD1; DNA: TGTGCCATCAGTGTCCTCACCGCTCAGGGGGGACGAAATAACTATGGCTACACCTTC; CDR3: CAISVLTAQGGRNNYGYTF
size: .; V: TRBV29-1; J: TRBJ2-3; D: TRBD2; DNA: TGCAGCGTTGAACTAGCGGGAGGTGGAGGCACAGATACGCAGTATTTT; CDR3: CSVELAGGGGTDTQYF
size: .; V: TRBV7-9; J: TRBJ2-7; D: TRBD2; DNA: TGTGCCAGCAGCCCCCCCGTGACTAGCGGTAACAATGAGCAGTACTTC; CDR3: CASSPPVTSGNNEQYF
size: .; V: TRBV27; J: TRBJ2-1; D: TRBD1; DNA: TGTGCCAGCAGCCTATTCACCGGGACAGGGGAAGGAAATGAGCAGTTCTTC; CDR3: CASSLFTGTGEGNEQFF
size: .; V: TRBV9; J: TRBJ2-5; D: TRBD1; DNA: TGTGCCAGCAGCTCGGACAGGATGGGACAAGAGACCCAGTACTTC; CDR3: CASSSDRMGQETQYF
size: .; V: TRBV5-5; J: TRBJ1-5; D: TRBD1; DNA: TGTGCCAGCAGCACTGCGGACAGGGGGCGCGGGCAGCCCCAGCATTTT; CDR3: CASSTADRGRGQPQHF
size: .; V: TRBV2; J: TRBJ1-5; D: TRBD1; DNA: TGTGCCAGCAGTGAGGTTGGACAGGGAGAAAATCAGCCCCAGCATTTT; CDR3: CASSEVGQGENQPQHF
size: few; V: TRBV6-1; J: TRBJ2-7; D: TRBD1; DNA: TGTGCCAGCAGTATGGGCCAGGGGGCCTACGAGCAGTACTTC; CDR3: CASSMGQGAYEQYF
size: .; V: TRBV28; J: TRBJ2-3; D: .; DNA: TGTGCCAGCAGTTTACTAATTGGATCGGCTCCCAAAACAGATACGCAGTATTTT; CDR3: CASSLLIGSAPKTDTQYF
size: .; V: TRBV5-6; J: TRBJ2-5; D: TRBD1; DNA: TGTGCCAGCAGCTTGGCCCGACAGGGGCGCCTCCCGGGGACCCAGTACTTC; CDR3: CASSLARQGRLPGTQYF
size: .; V: TRBV13; J: TRBJ2-6; D: .; DNA: TGTGCCAGCAGCCCAACAGGGATTGGGGCCAACGTCCTGACTTTC; CDR3: CASSPTGIGANVLTF
size: .; V: TRBV6-5; J: TRBJ2-1; D: TRBD2; DNA: TGTGCCAGCACCGTCGGACTAGCGGGAGCAGGAGAGCAGTTCTTC; CDR3: CASTVGLAGAGEQFF